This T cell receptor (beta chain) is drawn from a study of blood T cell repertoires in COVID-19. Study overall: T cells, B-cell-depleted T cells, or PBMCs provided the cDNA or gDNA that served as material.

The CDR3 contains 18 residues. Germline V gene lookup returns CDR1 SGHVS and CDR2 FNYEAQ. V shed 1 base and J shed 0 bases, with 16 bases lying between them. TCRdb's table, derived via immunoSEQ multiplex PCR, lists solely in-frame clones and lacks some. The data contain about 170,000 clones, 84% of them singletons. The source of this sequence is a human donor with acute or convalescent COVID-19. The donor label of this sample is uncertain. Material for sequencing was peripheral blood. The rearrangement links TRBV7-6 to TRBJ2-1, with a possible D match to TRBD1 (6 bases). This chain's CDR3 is CASSLDWVGASSYNEQFF. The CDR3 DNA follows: TGTGCCAGCAGCTTAGACTGGGTGGGGGCTAGCTCCTACAATGAGCAGTTCTTC.